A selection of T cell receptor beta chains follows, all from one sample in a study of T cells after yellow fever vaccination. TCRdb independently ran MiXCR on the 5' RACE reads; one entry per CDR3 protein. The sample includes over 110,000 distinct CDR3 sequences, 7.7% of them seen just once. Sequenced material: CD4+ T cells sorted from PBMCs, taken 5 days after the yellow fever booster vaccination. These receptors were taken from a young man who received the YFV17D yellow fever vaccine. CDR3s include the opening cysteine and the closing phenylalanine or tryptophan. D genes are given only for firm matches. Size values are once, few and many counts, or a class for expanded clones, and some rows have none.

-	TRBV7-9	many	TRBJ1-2	CASSQAGGYGYTF	TGTGCCAGCAGTCAGGCGGGTGGTTATGGCTACACCTTC
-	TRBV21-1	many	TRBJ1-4	CASSGTGGRHFNEKLFF	TGTGCCAGTTCCGGGACAGGGGGCCGACATTTTAATGAAAAACTGTTTTTT
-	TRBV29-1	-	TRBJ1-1	CSVLDTPEAFF	TGCAGCGTTCTCGACACACCTGAAGCTTTCTTT
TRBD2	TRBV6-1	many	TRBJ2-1	CASSEAVVIAGADEQFF	TGTGCCAGCAGTGAAGCAGTGGTGATCGCGGGAGCTGATGAGCAGTTCTTC
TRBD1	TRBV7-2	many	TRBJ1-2	CASSLVMQGARYTF	TGTGCCAGCAGCTTAGTGATGCAGGGGGCTCGCTACACCTTC
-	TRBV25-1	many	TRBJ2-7	CASSEIRERGYEQYF	TGTGCCAGCAGTGAGATTCGAGAGAGGGGCTACGAGCAGTACTTC
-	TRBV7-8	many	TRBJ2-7	CASSKGPAWVEQYF	TGTGCCAGCAGCAAGGGACCGGCGTGGGTTGAGCAGTACTTC
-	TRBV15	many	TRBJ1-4	CATSRDPGANEKLFF	TGTGCCACCAGCAGAGATCCAGGGGCTAATGAAAAACTGTTTTTT
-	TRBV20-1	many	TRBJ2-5	CSARGGRARTQYF	TGCAGTGCTAGAGGGGGACGAGCTCGGACCCAGTACTTC
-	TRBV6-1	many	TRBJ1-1	CVVWWNTEAFF	TGCGTAGTCTGGTGGAACACTGAAGCTTTCTTT
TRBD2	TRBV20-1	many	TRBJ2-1	CSPRVASGSKNPNEQFF	TGCAGCCCGAGGGTGGCTAGCGGGAGCAAAAACCCCAATGAGCAGTTCTTC